This T cell receptor (beta chain) came from a study of blood T cell repertoires in COVID-19. Study details: There were acute and convalescent COVID-19 samples, and they came from the United States, Italy and Spain. The analysed material was cDNA or gDNA that came from T cells, B-cell-depleted T cells, or PBMCs.

Original processing methods: Reference gene primer amplification yielded estimated nucleated cell counts. Sequencing used immunoSEQ multiplex PCR; TCRdb keeps in-frame clones, though not all of them. For V, J and clone size, that table is used; D and trimming come from the DNA. This table has about 190,000 clones, about 80% appearing once. Deletions cut 2 bases from V and 8 bases from J, with 9 bases between. This CDR3 is built from 13 residues. Germline V gives CDR1 WNHNN, CDR2 SYGVQD (reference sequence). This receptor was obtained from a man aged 25 to 40 with active or convalescent COVID-19. The chain is built from TRBV10-1 and TRBJ1-4; D remains ambiguous. The material sequenced was peripheral blood. Here the CDR3 reads CASSEGEREKLFF. CDR3 nucleotide sequence: TGCGCCAGCAGTGAGGGAGAGAGAGAAAAACTGTTTTTT.